These 14 T cell receptor beta chains were sequenced from one sample in a study of shared clonotypes between healthy human individuals. TCRdb keeps only in-frame clones here, not all; method: immunoSEQ multiplex PCR. The sample carries around 1,900,000 clones, 93% recorded once. Terminally differentiated effector memory CD45RA+ cells were left out of the naive CD8 fraction, which was CD45RO-negative and positively selected for CCR7. Specimen: naive CD8+ T cells from PBMCs. The receptors derive from a man between 18 and 29 years old in good health. Some clones in this sample may be carry-over from other donors' samples.

The chain combines TRBV7-3 with TRBJ2-7; TRBD2 matches at 7 bases. V shed 0 bases, J shed 5 bases, and the junction held 7 bases outside the gene matches. There are 15 residues in the CDR3. CDR1 is SGHTA and CDR2 is FQGTGA in the germline V gene. The CDR3: CASSLTGGSRHEQYF. In DNA form, the CDR3 reads TGTGCCAGCAGCTTAACTGGCGGGAGTCGCCACGAGCAGTACTTC.

The rearrangement joins TRBV2 to TRBJ1-4, with D unclear. V shed 6 bases and J shed 3 bases, with 11 bases lying between them. The CDR3 is 14 amino acids. The germline V gene has CDR1 SNHLY and CDR2 FYNNEI. This chain's CDR3 is CASSPGWANEKLFF. The CDR3 DNA reads as TGTGCCAGCAGCCCCGGATGGGCTAATGAAAAACTGTTTTTT.

The chain has TRBV27 and TRBJ1-5; D remains unclear. This CDR3 contains 14 residues. The germline V and J ends were trimmed by 3 bases and 5 bases, with 11 bases remaining between them. The germline V gene has CDR1 MNHEY and CDR2 SMNVEV (reference sequence). DNA for the CDR3: TGTGCCAGCAGTTTGTGGCCCGGGGATCAGCCCCAGCATTTT. It codes for CASSLWPGDQPQHF.

This clone was seen a handful of times. This chain connects TRBV4-1 to TRBJ1-5; no reliable D call. Trimming pared 1 base from V and 6 bases from J, leaving 10 bases between. CDR3 size: 14 residues. Per the germline V gene, CDR1 is MGHRA and CDR2 is YSYEKL. Here the CDR3 reads CASSQVLVSQPQHF. CDR3 nucleotides: TGCGCCAGCAGCCAAGTATTGGTGAGTCAGCCCCAGCATTTT.

The chain employs TRBV5-4 and TRBJ2-5; 7 bases align to TRBD1. Germline CDR1 reads SGHNT; CDR2 reads YYREEE (reference sequence). V lost 0 bases and J lost 4; bases outside the gene matches: 0. There are 13 residues in the CDR3. The CDR3 protein is CASSLDRGETQYF. The CDR3 DNA reads as TGTGCCAGCAGCTTGGACAGGGGAGAGACCCAGTACTTC.

For this clone: The sample contains more than one DNA sequence encoding this CDR3. This sequence joins TRBV7-3 and TRBJ2-1; 9 nucleotides match TRBD1. Per the germline V gene, CDR1 is SGHTA and CDR2 is FQGTGA. V was pared by 3 bases and J by 7 bases, with 1 base of the junction left unmatched. The CDR3 covers 13 residues. The CDR3 region has the DNA TGTGCCAGCAGCTTGGACAGGGGTAATGAGCAGTTCTTC. It encodes CASSLDRGNEQFF.

The chain is built from TRBV27 and TRBJ1-5; D is possibly TRBD1 (5 bases). Germline V gives CDR1 MNHEY, CDR2 SMNVEV (reference sequence). The CDR3 consists of 15 residues. V lost 1 base and J 3 bases, leaving 10 bases between the germline ends. CDR3 in amino acids: CASSLFGGVNQPQHF. In DNA, the CDR3 is TGTGCCAGCAGTTTATTTGGGGGGGTCAATCAGCCCCAGCATTTT.

This chain links TRBV23-1 with TRBJ1-3, with D maybe TRBD1 (5 bases). TRBV23-1 has ORF status, its function being uncertain. Trimming shortened V by 4 bases and J by 8 bases, and 21 bases separated the two germline ends. This CDR3 has 16 residues. DNA for the CDR3: TGCGCCAGCAGTCTGTCGGGGGTAGGTCTTCTGGACACCATATATTTT. Amino acids: CASSLSGVGLLDTIYF.

The chain employs TRBV9 and TRBJ2-1, with TRBD2 identical over 10 bases. Germline CDR1 SGDLS, CDR2 YYNGEE. Trimming cost V 0 bases and J 10 bases; bases outside gene matches: 7. CDR3 length: 15 amino acids. In DNA, the CDR3 is TGTGCCAGCAGCGTAGTAGCGGGAGGTAATAAGGAGCAGTTCTTC. This sequence encodes CASSVVAGGNKEQFF.

The chain is built from TRBV7-9 and TRBJ2-1; no clear D. The CDR3 has 13 residues. From germline, CDR1 is SEHNR and CDR2 FQNEAQ (reference sequence). The V gene lost 5 bases and the J gene lost 5 bases, with 10 bases spanning the gap. The CDR3 loop reads CASSLAFDNEQFF. The CDR3 region has the DNA TGTGCCAGCAGCCTCGCGTTTGACAATGAGCAGTTCTTC.

The gene calls are TRBV2 and TRBJ2-7; D unclear. The CDR3 is made up of 12 amino acids. Trimming stripped 1 base from V and 3 bases from J, with 4 bases between. Germline values: CDR1 SNHLY, CDR2 FYNNEI. The CDR3 loop is CASSEGFYEQYF. In nucleotides, the CDR3 is TGTGCCAGCAGTGAAGGTTTCTACGAGCAGTACTTC.

The chain couples TRBV7-9 to TRBJ2-3, with TRBD2 identical over 13 bases. The V and J ends lost 4 bases and 8 bases, in that order; junction bases with no gene match: 9. Germline V gene sequence: CDR1 SEHNR, CDR2 FQNEAQ (reference sequence). The CDR3 extends over 16 amino acids. The CDR3 DNA is TGTGCCAGCAGCTCAAAACTAGCGGGAGGGTCTCCTACGCAGTATTTT. Translated: CASSSKLAGGSPTQYF.

The rearrangement links TRBV28 to TRBJ2-7, with unresolved D. The germline CDR1 and CDR2 sequences are MDHEN and SYDVKM. The CDR3 has 15 amino acids. With 3 bases removed from V and 2 bases from J, the gap between germline ends came to 14 bases. This CDR3 is CASSLYRHLTYEQYF. In nucleotides, the CDR3 is TGTGCCAGCAGTTTGTACCGGCACCTCACCTACGAGCAGTACTTC. Full variable domain (outside the CDR3, taken from reference TRBV28 and TRBJ2-7): DVKVTQSSRYLVKRTGEKVFLECVQDMDHENMFWYRQDPGLGLRLIYFSYDVKMKEKGDIPEGYSVSREKKERFSLILESASTNQTSMYLCASSLYRHLTYEQYFGPGTRLTVT.

The V and J genes are TRBV28 and TRBJ2-3; D remains ambiguous. The V end lost 0 bases, the J end lost 0 bases, and 10 bases lay between the germline ends. This CDR3 has 16 amino acids. The germline gives CDR1 MDHEN, CDR2 SYDVKM. CDR3 in amino acids: CASSLWGVGSTDTQYF. The CDR3 DNA follows: TGTGCCAGCAGTTTATGGGGTGTGGGAAGCACAGATACGCAGTATTTT.